The 32 T cell receptor beta chains below come from one sample, sequenced in a study of cytomegalovirus exposure and HLA in healthy donors. TCRdb's table, derived via immunoSEQ multiplex PCR, lists solely in-frame clones and lacks some. The table has 150,000 to 180,000 clones, 80% to 90% seen once. The sample was PBMCs. The source of these receptors is a man aged 18 to 30 in good health and CMV-seropositive.

This clone was counted a few times. The rearrangement uses TRBV2 and TRBJ1-2; 10 nucleotides align to TRBD1. CDR3 size: 16 residues. Germline V gives CDR1 SNHLY, CDR2 FYNNEI. The J segment lost 4 bases and the V segment lost 3 bases, leaving 8 bases of the junction unmatched. This chain's CDR3 is CASSENGQGGGYGYTF. CDR3 DNA sequence: TGTGCCAGCAGTGAGAATGGACAGGGGGGAGGCTATGGCTACACCTTC. Full variable domain (rest looked up from reference TRBV2 and TRBJ1-2): EPEVTQTPSHQVTQMGQEVILRCVPISNHLYFYWYRQILGQKVEFLVSFYNNEISEKSEIFDDQFSVERPDGSNFTLKIRSTKLEDSAMYFCASSENGQGGGYGYTFGSGTRLTVV.

This clone was seen a single time. The chain is built from TRBV5-4 and TRBJ2-7; 10 positions match TRBD2. The CDR3 spans 15 residues. V lost 4 bases and J lost 4; bases outside the gene matches: 8. Germline values: CDR1 SGHNT, CDR2 YYREEE (reference sequence). In DNA form, the CDR3 reads TGTGCCAGCAGCCCAGCGGGAGGGCCCCCTTACGAGCAGTACTTC. Protein product: CASSPAGGPPYEQYF.

V usage is TRBV18 and J usage is TRBJ1-5, with D tentatively TRBD1 (5 bases). Germline-derived CDR1 and CDR2 are KGHSH and LQKENI. The V end lost 1 base, the J end lost 5 bases, and 12 bases lay between the germline ends. The CDR3 spans 15 residues. The CDR3 loop is CASSPLGQGYQPQHF. The DNA for the CDR3 is TGTGCCAGCTCACCACTGGGCCAGGGCTATCAGCCCCAGCATTTT.

The rearrangement uses TRBV6-1 and TRBJ2-7, with D possibly being TRBD2 (5 bases). Germline V CDR1 and CDR2: MNHNS, SASEGT. The V gene lost 4 bases and the J gene lost 4 bases, with 11 bases spanning the gap. CDR3 length: 13 amino acids. CDR3 region: CASSVRVVYEQYF. The CDR3 bases are TGTGCCAGCAGTGTGAGGGTAGTGTACGAGCAGTACTTC.

This chain joins TRBV2 and TRBJ2-7, with 8 bases fitting TRBD2. Germline V gene lookup returns CDR1 SNHLY and CDR2 FYNNEI. The CDR3 has 14 amino acids. V shed 6 bases and J 3 bases; nucleotides not matched to a gene: 7. This CDR3 is CASSRLAPGYEQYF. As DNA, the CDR3 is TGTGCCAGCAGCCGACTAGCGCCGGGCTACGAGCAGTACTTC.

V gene TRBV7-6 combines with J gene TRBJ2-2, with D perhaps matching TRBD1 (5 bases). This CDR3 contains 13 residues. Germline assignment: CDR1 SGHVS and CDR2 FNYEAQ. V lost 6 bases, J lost 7 bases, and 12 bases lay in between. The CDR3 DNA sequence: TGTGCCAGCAGGCGGACAAGTAACGGGGAGCTGTTTTTT. Translation gives CASRRTSNGELFF.

The CDR3 protein is CASSLTLAGGEQFF. In DNA, the CDR3 is TGTGCCAGCAGCTTGACCCTAGCGGGAGGGGAGCAGTTCTTC. This chain connects TRBV7-3 to TRBJ2-1; 12 nucleotides line up with TRBD2. CDR3 length: 14 amino acids. The germline CDR1 and CDR2 sequences are SGHTA and FQGTGA. The junction had 4 bases not matched to a gene; V was cut back by 3 bases and J by 10 bases.

The chain uses TRBV5-8 and TRBJ2-7, with TRBD1 matching over 7 bases. The CDR3 contains 14 residues. Germline-derived CDR1 and CDR2 are SGHTS and YDEGEE. V lost 4 bases, J lost 0 bases, and 4 bases stayed unmatched. The CDR3 nucleotides read TGTGCCAGCAGCGCCGGGGACAGCTCCTACGAGCAGTACTTC. Translating gives CASSAGDSSYEQYF.

The rearrangement joins TRBV27 to TRBJ2-1, with D possibly being TRBD2 (7 bases). Germline CDR1 and CDR2: MNHEY and SMNVEV (reference sequence). The CDR3 has 15 amino acids. Trimming removed 6 bases at V and 4 bases at J, with 16 bases between. The DNA of the CDR3 is TGTGCCAGCAGCCCGCCGGGGGGCCGGTACAATGAGCAGTTCTTC. Amino acid sequence: CASSPPGGRYNEQFF.

V is TRBV6-5 and J is TRBJ2-7; D remains ambiguous. CDR1 and CDR2 (germline): MNHEY, SVGAGI. V was shortened by 2 bases and J by 0 bases, with 5 bases between the two germline ends. The CDR3 is 13 residues long. The CDR3 region has the DNA TGTGCCAGCAGTTACGCGGACTCCTACGAGCAGTACTTC. Protein: CASSYADSYEQYF.

Only a few counts were recorded for this clone. V is TRBV7-2 and J is TRBJ1-2; 9 bases agree with TRBD1. With 4 bases clipped from V and 4 bases from J, the junction kept 1 base outside the gene matches. Germline V gene data show CDR1 as SGHTA and CDR2 as FQGNSA. The CDR3 is made up of 13 amino acids. CDR3 sequence: CASSWDRAYGYTF. The CDR3 DNA is TGTGCCAGCAGCTGGGACAGGGCCTATGGCTACACCTTC.

V usage is TRBV6-5 and J usage is TRBJ2-7, with a tentative D call TRBD1 (5 bases). Germline CDR1 and CDR2: MNHEY and SVGAGI. Trimming shortened V by 6 bases and J by 1 base, and 13 bases separated the two germline ends. The CDR3 loop spans 14 amino acids. The CDR3 DNA sequence: TGTGCCAGCAGCACAGGACATCCGTCCTACGAGCAGTACTTC. Its translation is CASSTGHPSYEQYF.

This chain's CDR3 is CASSPLWDSNEQFF. The DNA of the CDR3 is TGTGCCAGCAGCCCCCTCTGGGACTCCAATGAGCAGTTCTTC. The chain joins TRBV11-2 to TRBJ2-1; TRBD2 might be the D (6 bases). This CDR3 has 14 amino acids. Per germline, CDR1 SGHAT and CDR2 FQNNGV. Trimming stripped 5 bases from V and 6 bases from J, with 14 bases between.

The V and J genes are TRBV9 and TRBJ2-6, with a weak D call TRBD2 (5 bases). This CDR3 has 18 residues. The V gene's germline CDR1 is SGDLS and CDR2 YYNGEE. V was shortened by 3 bases and J by 2 bases, with 18 bases between the two germline ends. The CDR3 nucleotides are TGTGCCAGCAGCGCCACAAATCATCGGGGAGCTGGGGCCAACGTCCTGACTTTC. It translates to CASSATNHRGAGANVLTF.

The chain recombines TRBV10-2 with TRBJ2-2; 10 positions match TRBD2. The CDR3 sequence is 17 residues long. The V gene end was trimmed by 8 bases and the J gene end by 5 bases; junction bases not matched to a gene: 14. CDR1 and CDR2 (germline): WSHSY, SAAADI. The CDR3 sequence: CASRTVEREGRTGELFF. CDR3 sequence (DNA): TGCGCCAGCCGGACGGTGGAGCGGGAGGGACGGACCGGGGAGCTGTTTTTT.

The rearrangement joins TRBV21-1 to TRBJ1-5. TRBV21-1 represents a pseudogene. The CDR3 loop spans 15 amino acids. In nucleotides, the CDR3 is TGTGCCAGCGGGAGTTACCAGGAAGGCAATCAGCCCCAGCATTTT. Encoded protein: CASGSYQEGNQPQHF.

The V and J genes are TRBV7-2 and TRBJ2-5; D might be TRBD2 (5 bases). The CDR3 is made up of 12 amino acids. V was clipped by 3 bases and J by 13 bases, with 15 bases between them. Germline loops: CDR1 SGHTA, CDR2 FQGNSA. CDR3: CASSLDGGPRYF. The CDR3 DNA is TGTGCCAGCAGCTTGGACGGAGGACCGCGGTACTTC.

V usage is TRBV18 and J usage is TRBJ2-2; TRBD2 matches 7 bases. J was trimmed by 0 bases and V by 10 bases; bases with no gene match: 14. The germline gives CDR1 KGHSH, CDR2 LQKENI. The CDR3 spans 17 residues. As DNA, the CDR3 is TGTGCCATCACCGCAGGGACTAACGCGGCGAACACCGGGGAGCTGTTTTTT. This translates into CAITAGTNAANTGELFF.

This chain uses TRBV6-6 with TRBJ2-3; 8 bases map to TRBD1. The trim removed 1 base at V and 4 bases at J, leaving 4 bases unmatched. The CDR3 loop spans 15 amino acids. The germline V gene has CDR1 MNHNY and CDR2 SVGAGI (reference sequence). CDR3 nucleotide sequence: TGTGCCAGCAGTTACTGGGACAGGACGGCAGATACGCAGTATTTT. It yields the protein CASSYWDRTADTQYF.

This clone has only a few counts. The chain couples TRBV5-6 to TRBJ1-2; 10 bases fit TRBD1. Trimming removed 3 bases from V and 5 bases from J; junction bases left unmatched: 4. Germline CDR1 is SGHDT and CDR2 is YYEEEE. This CDR3 comprises 14 residues. The CDR3 nucleotides read TGTGCCAGCAGCTCCGGGACAGGGGAGTATGGCTACACCTTC. It translates to CASSSGTGEYGYTF.

This clone has more than one count but fewer than ten. The chain couples TRBV4-2 to TRBJ1-4; TRBD1 is a possible D gene (6 bases). The CDR3 is made up of 14 amino acids. Germline CDR1 reads LGHNA; CDR2 reads YNFKEQ. Between the trimmed V and J ends, which lost 0 bases and 10 bases, there was a span of 12 bases. CDR3 in DNA: TGTGCCAGCAGCCAAGATGGGGACAAAGTAAAACTGTTTTTT. Translation: CASSQDGDKVKLFF.

V and J are TRBV15 and TRBJ1-5; 8 bases are shared with TRBD1. Germline values: CDR1 LNHNV, CDR2 YYDKDF (reference sequence). The CDR3 covers 13 residues. V trimming: 6 bases; J trimming: 6 bases; junction bases outside the gene matches: 4. In DNA, the CDR3 is TGTGCCACCAGGGACAGGGTGTCTCAGCCCCAGCATTTT. It specifies CATRDRVSQPQHF.

This chain uses TRBV9 with TRBJ1-6; possibly TRBD1 for D (6 bases). V lost 4 bases and J lost 8, with 25 bases in between. The length of the CDR3 is 18 residues. Germline-derived CDR1 and CDR2 are SGDLS and YYNGEE. CDR3 coding DNA: TGTGCCAGCAGCCACCTACCCGCTGGGGGCTCCTGGGATTCACCCCTCCACTTT. It specifies CASSHLPAGGSWDSPLHF. Together with reference TRBV9 and TRBJ1-6, the CDR3 gives the full variable domain: DSGVTQTPKHLITATGQRVTLRCSPRSGDLSVYWYQQSLDQGLQFLIQYYNGEERAKGNILERFSAQQFPDLHSELNLSSLELGDSALYFCASSHLPAGGSWDSPLHFGNGTRLTVT.

By its share, this clone is medium-sized. The gene calls are TRBV5-6 and TRBJ1-1, with 11 bases identical to TRBD1. Germline-derived CDR1 and CDR2 are SGHDT and YYEEEE. V lost 1 base and J lost 4; bases outside the gene matches: 6. The CDR3 sequence is 16 residues long. The CDR3 is CASSLYGTGGFTEAFF. The CDR3 DNA is TGTGCCAGCAGCTTGTATGGGACAGGGGGTTTCACTGAAGCTTTCTTT.

V is TRBV5-1 and J is TRBJ1-1; no firm D call. CDR1 is SGHRS and CDR2 is YFSETQ in the germline V gene. V was cut by 1 base and J by 4 bases, with 11 bases left in between. The CDR3 length is 14 residues. The CDR3, as DNA: TGCGCCAGCAGCTTGAGAGAGGGTAGCACTGAAGCTTTCTTT. It codes for CASSLREGSTEAFF.

This chain joins TRBV15 and TRBJ2-1, with 12 bases matching TRBD2. The germline V gene encodes CDR1 LNHNV and CDR2 YYDKDF (reference sequence). This CDR3 comprises 14 residues. V was clipped by 1 base and J by 15 bases; unmatched bases: 7. This CDR3 is CATSRASGGAFRFF. The CDR3 nucleotides are TGTGCCACCAGCAGAGCTAGCGGGGGGGCCTTTAGGTTCTTC.

The chain carries TRBV9 and TRBJ1-4; D is undetermined. V shed 0 bases and J shed 7 bases, with 13 bases lying between them. Germline loops: CDR1 SGDLS, CDR2 YYNGEE. CDR3 length equals 15 residues. CDR3 amino acids: CASSVALAGGEKLFF. For the CDR3, the DNA is TGTGCCAGCAGCGTAGCTTTGGCAGGTGGTGAAAAACTGTTTTTT. The complete variable domain, with remaining parts taken from reference TRBV9 and TRBJ1-4, reads DSGVTQTPKHLITATGQRVTLRCSPRSGDLSVYWYQQSLDQGLQFLIQYYNGEERAKGNILERFSAQQFPDLHSELNLSSLELGDSALYFCASSVALAGGEKLFFGSGTQLSVL.

The genes are TRBV27 and TRBJ2-6, with TRBD1 as a possible D gene (6 bases). From germline, CDR1 is MNHEY and CDR2 SMNVEV (reference sequence). CDR3 length equals 15 residues. Trimming shortened V by 6 bases and J by 0 bases, and 9 bases separated the two germline ends. CDR3 nucleotide sequence: TGTGCCAGCAGCACAGGGACCTCTGGGGCCAACGTCCTGACTTTC. This codes for CASSTGTSGANVLTF.

This clone was observed once. This chain joins TRBV7-6 and TRBJ1-6, with D perhaps matching TRBD1 (5 bases). CDR3 size: 15 residues. CDR1 is SGHVS and CDR2 is FNYEAQ in the germline V gene. V was clipped by 5 bases and J by 7 bases, with 15 bases between them. The CDR3 reads CASSPTAGRNSPLHF. Written as DNA, the CDR3 is TGTGCCAGCAGCCCCACGGCAGGGAGGAATTCACCCCTCCACTTT.

This clone showed up just a few times. The V and J genes are TRBV29-1 and TRBJ1-2, with 10 bases aligning to TRBD1. Germline CDR1 is SQVTM and CDR2 is ANQGSEA. The length of the CDR3 is 15 residues. The J segment lost 7 bases and the V segment lost 3 bases, leaving 11 bases of the junction unmatched. CDR3 sequence reads: CSVEVWDRGRTGYTF. In DNA form, the CDR3 reads TGCAGCGTTGAGGTCTGGGACAGGGGAAGAACTGGCTACACCTTC.

The rearrangement joins TRBV6-1 to TRBJ1-2; D remains ambiguous. CDR1 and CDR2 (germline): MNHNS, SASEGT. With 5 bases removed from V and 3 bases from J, the gap between germline ends came to 10 bases. This CDR3 is 13 amino acids long. CDR3 sequence reads: CASSRRSDYGYTF. The CDR3 DNA reads TGTGCCAGCAGTAGGCGGTCGGACTATGGCTACACCTTC.

This sequence joins TRBV6-5 and TRBJ2-5, with D unresolved. Germline V gives CDR1 MNHEY, CDR2 SVGAGI. The CDR3 has 14 residues. The V gene lost 0 bases and the J gene lost 3 bases, with 8 bases spanning the gap. The CDR3 protein is CASSYSAPEETQYF. Written as DNA, the CDR3 is TGTGCCAGCAGTTACTCAGCCCCCGAAGAGACCCAGTACTTC.